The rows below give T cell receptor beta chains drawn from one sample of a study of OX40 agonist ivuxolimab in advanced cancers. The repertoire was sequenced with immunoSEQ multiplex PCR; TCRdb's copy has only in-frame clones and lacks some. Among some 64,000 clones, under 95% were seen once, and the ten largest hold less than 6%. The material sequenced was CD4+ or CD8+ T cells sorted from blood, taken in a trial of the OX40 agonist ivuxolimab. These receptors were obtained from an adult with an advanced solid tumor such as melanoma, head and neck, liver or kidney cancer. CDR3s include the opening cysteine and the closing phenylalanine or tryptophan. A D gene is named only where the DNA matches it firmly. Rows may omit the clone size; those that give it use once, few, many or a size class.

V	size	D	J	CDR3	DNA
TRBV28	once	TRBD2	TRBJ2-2	CASSLSLAGALRTGELFF	TGTGCCAGCAGTTTATCTCTAGCGGGAGCCCTAAGGACCGGGGAGCTGTTTTTT
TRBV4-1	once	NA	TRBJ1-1	CASSLERTTEAFF	TGCGCCAGCAGCCTTGAGAGGACCACTGAAGCTTTCTTT
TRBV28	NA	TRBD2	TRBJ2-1	CASSPGGVNEQFF	TGTGCCAGCAGTCCGGGGGGGGTTAATGAGCAGTTCTTC
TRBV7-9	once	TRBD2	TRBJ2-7	CASSFPGGFSYEQYF	TGTGCCAGCAGTTTCCCCGGGGGGTTCTCCTACGAGCAGTACTTC
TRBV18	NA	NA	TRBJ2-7	CASSPVDFNYEQYF	TGTGCCAGCTCACCTGTTGATTTCAACTACGAGCAGTACTTC
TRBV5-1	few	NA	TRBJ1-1	CASSLGYRASGTEAFF	TGCGCCAGCAGCTTAGGGTACAGGGCGTCCGGGACTGAAGCTTTCTTT
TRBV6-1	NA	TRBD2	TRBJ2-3	CASSISGISTDTQYF	TGTGCCAGCAGTATTAGCGGGATAAGCACAGATACGCAGTATTTT
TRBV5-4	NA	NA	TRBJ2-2	CASSLVGAPSPKRAGELFF	TGTGCCAGCAGCTTGGTGGGGGCGCCCTCCCCTAAAAGGGCCGGGGAGCTGTTTTTT
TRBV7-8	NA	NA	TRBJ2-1	CASSLRRLDVSYNEQFF	TGTGCCAGCAGCTTACGCCGACTAGACGTCTCCTACAATGAGCAGTTCTTC
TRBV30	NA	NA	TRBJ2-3	CAWTHSDTQYF	TGTGCCTGGACCCATTCAGATACGCAGTATTTT
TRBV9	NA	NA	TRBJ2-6	CASSAQGVGANVLTF	TGTGCCAGCAGCGCCCAGGGTGTCGGGGCCAACGTCCTGACTTTC
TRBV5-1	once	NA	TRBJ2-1	CASSLEDEQFF	TGCGCCAGCAGCTTGGAGGATGAGCAGTTCTTC
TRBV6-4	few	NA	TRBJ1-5	CASSDSRAQPQHF	TGTGCCAGCAGTGACTCGAGGGCTCAGCCCCAGCATTTT
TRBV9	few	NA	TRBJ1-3	CASSPHSGNTIYF	TGTGCCAGCAGCCCCCACTCTGGAAACACCATATATTTT
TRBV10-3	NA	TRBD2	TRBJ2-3	CASSEASGRTDTQYF	TGTGCCAGCAGTGAAGCTAGCGGTAGGACAGATACGCAGTATTTT
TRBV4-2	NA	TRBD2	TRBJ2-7	CASSQDTSGSYEQYF	TGTGCCAGCAGCCAAGATACCAGCGGGAGCTACGAGCAGTACTTC
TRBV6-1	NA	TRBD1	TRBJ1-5	CASSEAAGGQPQHF	TGTGCCAGCAGTGAAGCGGCAGGGGGTCAGCCCCAGCATTTT
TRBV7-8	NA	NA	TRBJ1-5	CASSPGGKRSNQPQHF	TGTGCCAGCAGCCCCGGCGGTAAACGTAGCAATCAGCCCCAGCATTTT
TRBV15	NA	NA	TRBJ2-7	CATSRAGIGGAYEQYF	TGTGCCACCAGCAGAGCCGGCATTGGAGGTGCCTACGAGCAGTACTTC
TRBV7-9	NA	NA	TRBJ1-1	CASSYYGGITAPEAFF	TGTGCCAGCAGCTATTATGGGGGGATAACCGCCCCTGAAGCTTTCTTT
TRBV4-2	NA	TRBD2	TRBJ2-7	CASREGTSGGEQYF	TGTGCCAGCAGGGAAGGGACTAGCGGCGGCGAGCAGTACTTC
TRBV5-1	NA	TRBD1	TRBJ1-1	CASSFAGQPNTEAFF	TGCGCCAGCAGCTTCGCGGGACAGCCGAACACTGAAGCTTTCTTT
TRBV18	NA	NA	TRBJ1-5	CASSPTVAINQPQHF	TGTGCCAGCTCGCCTACCGTCGCCATCAATCAGCCCCAGCATTTT
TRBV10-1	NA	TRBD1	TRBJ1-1	CASSTGAASEVSTEAFF	TGCGCCAGCAGCACAGGGGCCGCCTCAGAGGTGAGCACTGAAGCTTTCTTT
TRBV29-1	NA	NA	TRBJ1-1	CSVENEEGMMNTEAFF	TGCAGCGTTGAAAATGAGGAGGGGATGATGAACACTGAAGCTTTCTTT
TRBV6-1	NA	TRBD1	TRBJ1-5	CASSALGQGYQPQHF	TGTGCCAGCAGTGCTCTCGGACAGGGGTATCAGCCCCAGCATTTT
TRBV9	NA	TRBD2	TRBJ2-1	CASSVRGAGRFSYNEQFF	TGTGCCAGCAGCGTAAGGGGAGCGGGACGTTTCTCCTACAATGAGCAGTTCTTC
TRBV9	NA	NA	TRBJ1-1	CASSAGGAGNTEAFF	TGTGCCAGCAGCGCCGGGGGGGCAGGGAACACTGAAGCTTTCTTT
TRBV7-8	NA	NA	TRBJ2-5	CASTRGGVVETQYF	TGTGCCAGCACCCGGGGTGGGGTTGTGGAGACCCAGTACTTC
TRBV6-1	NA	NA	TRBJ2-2	CASIFTRRTGELFF	TGTGCCAGCATCTTCACCAGGCGCACCGGGGAGCTGTTTTTT
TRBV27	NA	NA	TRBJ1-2	CASRPSLVSGALRSNYTF	TGTGCCAGCAGACCCAGCCTGGTGTCCGGGGCCCTTAGGAGTAACTACACCTTC
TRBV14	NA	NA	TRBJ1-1	CASRHRSGTEAFF	TGTGCCAGCAGACACCGCTCGGGCACTGAAGCTTTCTTT
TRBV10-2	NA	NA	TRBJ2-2	CASSEGLVPGELFF	TGCGCCAGCAGTGAAGGGCTAGTCCCCGGGGAGCTGTTTTTT
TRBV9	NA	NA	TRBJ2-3	CASSVGDSGSNTDTQYF	TGTGCCAGCAGCGTAGGGGATTCCGGGAGCAACACAGATACGCAGTATTTT